Below are 14 T cell receptor delta chains sequenced from a single sample in a study of delta chains in infants with herpesvirus infections. Reverse transcription of PBMC RNA used primers specific for the gamma and delta chains. TCRdb redid clone calling on the RT-PCR reads using CATT. The table shows more than 1,200 delta-chain clones, with around a third occurring only once. Here the sequenced sample was peripheral blood, taken at time point 1 of longitudinal follow-up. The receptors derive from a human donor who was a Ugandan infant, either HIV-exposed or HIV-unexposed (not recorded which).

This clone counts as large. At the DNA level, this CDR3 is encoded by other sequences in the same sample as well. This chain uses TRAV29/DV5 with TRDJ1; D could derive from TRDD2 or TRDD3 (7 bases each). V lost 0 bases and J 1 base, leaving 43 bases between the germline ends. The CDR3 covers 25 residues. Germline V lookup: CDR1 NSMFDY, CDR2 ISSIKDK. The chain's CDR3 is CAASAIRRRVPTPLLGISGTDKLIF. The CDR3 region has the DNA TGTGCAGCAAGCGCGATCCGTCGGAGGGTTCCTACCCCCTTACTGGGGATATCGGGCACCGATAAACTCATCTTT.

This clone showed up just a few times. This rearrangement joins TRDV1 to TRDJ2, with a possible D match to TRDD3 (6 bases). The CDR3 spans 18 residues. Trimming pared 2 bases from V and 1 base from J, leaving 17 bases between. Germline CDR1 TSWWSYY, CDR2 QGS. The CDR3 coding sequence is TGTGCTCTTGGGGAAGGAGTGGGGGTGGTTTATTTGACAGCACAACTCTTCTTT. Translation gives CALGEGVGVVYLTAQLFF.

Sample share makes this clone large. The V gene is TRDV1, the J gene TRDJ1, with 8 bases aligning to TRDD3. The germline V gene encodes CDR1 TSWWSYY and CDR2 QGS. The CDR3 covers 17 residues. J lost 4 bases, V lost 9 bases, and 19 bases had no gene match. In nucleotides, the CDR3 is TGTGCTCTGACGACCTGGGGAGAGGGATACGCTGGCGATAAACTCATCTTT. It codes for CALTTWGEGYAGDKLIF.

Judged by abundance, this clone is medium-sized. Within the sample, other DNA sequences also encode this same CDR3. This chain uses TRDV1 with TRDJ2, with D tentatively TRDD2 (5 bases). Germline V gives CDR1 TSWWSYY, CDR2 QGS. V was shortened by 0 bases and J by 6 bases, with 20 bases between the two germline ends. The CDR3 runs 18 residues. The CDR3 loop reads CALGELSLPPISAAQLFF. CDR3 nucleotides: TGTGCTCTTGGGGAACTTTCCCTACCCCCAATTTCGGCAGCACAACTCTTCTTT.

By frequency in the sample, this clone is medium-sized (0.01 to 0.1%). Other DNA sequences of this sample code for an identical CDR3. This chain joins TRDV1 and TRDJ1, with 7 bases lining up with TRDD3. The germline V gene encodes CDR1 TSWWSYY and CDR2 QGS. The CDR3 extends over 19 amino acids. After removal of 2 bases from V and 0 bases from J, the junction contained 15 bases not matched to a gene. CDR3 amino acids: CALGEGGTGDRPYTDKLIF. Here the CDR3 DNA reads TGTGCTCTTGGGGAAGGAGGTACTGGGGATCGCCCGTACACCGATAAACTCATCTTT.

This chain links TRDV1 with TRDJ1; TRDD3 agrees at 10 bases. Germline values: CDR1 TSWWSYY, CDR2 QGS. The CDR3 runs to 18 residues. J gave up 0 bases and V 5 bases, and 12 bases lay outside the gene matches. The CDR3 region is CALGFAPYWGMDTDKLIF. The CDR3 DNA is TGTGCTCTTGGGTTCGCTCCGTACTGGGGGATGGACACCGATAAACTCATCTTT.

This clone rates as medium-sized. The chain is built from TRAV14/DV4 and TRDJ2; no firm D call. Per germline, CDR1 TSDPSYG and CDR2 QGSYDQQN (reference sequence). CDR3 size: 14 residues. V was pared by 0 bases and J by 2 bases, with 4 bases between. The CDR3 protein is CAMREGGLTAQLFF. DNA for the CDR3: TGTGCAATGAGAGAGGGGGGATTGACAGCACAACTCTTCTTT.

By share of the sample, this clone is large. The chain recombines TRDV1 with TRDJ1; no clear D. This CDR3 is built from 16 residues. V lost 0 bases to trimming and J lost 0 bases, with 11 bases between them. Per germline, CDR1 TSWWSYY and CDR2 QGS. CDR3 region: CALGELEGPDTDKLIF. Written as DNA, the CDR3 is TGTGCTCTTGGGGAACTAGAAGGTCCAGACACCGATAAACTCATCTTT.

The sample holds one count of this clone. The rearrangement links TRDV1 to TRDJ1; 11 bases match TRDD3. This CDR3 has 24 amino acids. CDR1 is TSWWSYY and CDR2 is QGS in the germline V gene. The V gene end was trimmed by 0 bases and the J gene end by 4 bases; junction bases not matched to a gene: 28. The CDR3 sequence: CALGELWVLPSVLGDKAAGDKLIF. CDR3 in DNA: TGTGCTCTTGGGGAACTATGGGTTCTACCTTCCGTACTGGGGGATAAAGCGGCAGGCGATAAACTCATCTTT.

Concerning this clone itself: The TCRdb protein, from a much larger clone, departs from this DNA's translation at residue 4, likely by read error; the protein shown derives from the DNA. The chain couples TRDV1 to TRDJ1; D is undetermined. This CDR3 is 18 amino acids long. Germline CDR1 and CDR2: TSWWSYY and QGS. CDR3 loop: CALEEPLSLGFYTDKLIF. Written as DNA, the CDR3 is TGTGCTCTTGAGGAACCCCTTTCTCTTGGTTTTTACACCGATAAACTCATCTTT.

This clone was picked up a small number of times. V and J are TRDV3 and TRDJ1; 13 bases match TRDD3. This CDR3 region has 20 residues. Germline-derived CDR1 and CDR2 are TVYSNPD and GDNSRS (reference sequence). The trim removed 5 bases at V and 4 bases at J, leaving 25 bases unmatched. The CDR3 coding sequence is TGTGCCCTCCTCCCCCAACAACCTCCCGTACTGGGGGATACGAACGATAAACTCATCTTT. Translated, it gives CALLPQQPPVLGDTNDKLIF.

About this clone itself: It is likely a read error: a sequence one base away is far more abundant. V is TRDV1 and J is TRDJ1; D is unclear. The germline V gene encodes CDR1 TSWWSYY and CDR2 QGS. V shed 0 bases and J shed 0 bases, with 29 bases lying between them. This CDR3 contains 22 residues. CDR3 bases: TGTGCTCTTGGGGAACTCCCGTACCGGGGCCGAGCAACCAGGGCGTACACCGATAAACTCATCTTT. Protein sequence: CALGELPYRGRATRAYTDKLIF.

This clone is judged large. V gene TRDV1 combines with J gene TRDJ1; 10 bases fit TRDD3. Trimming removed 5 bases from V and 0 bases from J; junction bases left unmatched: 18. Per germline, CDR1 TSWWSYY and CDR2 QGS. This CDR3 has 20 residues. The CDR3 DNA reads as TGTGCTCTTGGGTCATCTACCCCAGACTGGGGGATCTCTGACACCGATAAACTCATCTTT. It yields the protein CALGSSTPDWGISDTDKLIF.

About this clone: Being one base from a much bigger clone, this may be a read error. This sample also contains other DNA sequences that code for the same CDR3. This rearrangement joins TRDV1 to TRDJ1; D not certain. The CDR3 contains 17 residues. Trimming removed 1 base at V and 3 bases at J, with 18 bases between. The germline gives CDR1 TSWWSYY, CDR2 QGS. The CDR3 nucleotides are TGTGCTCTTGGGGAACGGAACTCCGGATCTGTACCCGATAAACTCATCTTT. Encoded protein: CALGERNSGSVPDKLIF.